Reported below is one T cell receptor beta chain. This sample was included in a study of blood T cell repertoires in COVID-19. Whole-study context: PBMCs, B-cell-depleted T cells, or T cells were the source of the cDNA or gDNA that made up the material.

The CDR3 covers 13 residues. Germline lookup yields CDR1 MDHEN and CDR2 SYDVKM. J was trimmed by 5 bases and V by 4 bases; bases with no gene match: 5. Per the original methods: The assay estimated nucleated cells by amplifying reference gene primers. TCRdb keeps only in-frame clones here, not all; method: immunoSEQ multiplex PCR. V and J calls plus clone size are reproduced from that table; the DNA served to infer D and trimming. The sample comprises under 250,000 clones, about 91% of which are singletons, and approximately 1.2% rests with the top ten. The receptor comes from a man between 25 and 39 years old with acute or convalescent COVID-19. The sample comprised peripheral blood. V is TRBV28 and J is TRBJ2-7, with 7 bases that match TRBD2. CDR3 loop: CASSSGGAHEQYF. The CDR3 DNA is TGTGCCAGCAGTTCGGGGGGAGCCCACGAGCAGTACTTC. The full variable domain, with the rest looked up from reference TRBV28 and TRBJ2-7, is DVKVTQSSRYLVKRTGEKVFLECVQDMDHENMFWYRQDPGLGLRLIYFSYDVKMKEKGDIPEGYSVSREKKERFSLILESASTNQTSMYLCASSSGGAHEQYFGPGTRLTVT.